The 28 T cell receptor beta chains reported below all come from one sample, sequenced in a study of patients and donors after allogeneic stem cell transplantation. TCRdb passed the RT-PCR reads through MiXCR, listing each CDR3 protein once. The repertoire includes about 960,000 distinct CDR3 sequences, 15% to 20% of them detected once, and approximately 5.9% sits in the top ten. The specimen was blood, either unsorted or a sorted T cell fraction (not recorded which). The receptor source for this set is a human donor who was either an allogeneic HSCT recipient or a stem cell or donor lymphocyte infusion donor (not recorded which). It is not recorded whose cells these are; they may come from a transplant donor.

This clonotype has a handful of counts. V is TRBV20-1 and J is TRBJ2-1; TRBD1 matches at 9 bases. The V gene's germline CDR1 is DFQATT and CDR2 SNEGSKA (reference sequence). V was pared by 6 bases and J by 9 bases, with 9 bases of the junction left unmatched. This CDR3 region has 13 residues. CDR3 nucleotides: TGCAGTGCCCCGGACAGGGGTAGGGGTGAGCAGTTCTTC. Its protein is CSAPDRGRGEQFF.

J is TRBJ2-5 and V is TRBV7-8, with 9 positions matching TRBD2. Germline lookup yields CDR1 SGHVS and CDR2 FQNEAQ. The V and J ends lost 5 bases and 1 base, in that order; junction bases with no gene match: 8. This CDR3 contains 16 residues. The CDR3 DNA reads TGTGCCAGCAGCCTACATCAGCGGGGGGCCCAAGAGACCCAGTACTTC. It is translated as CASSLHQRGAQETQYF. Combining the CDR3 with reference TRBV7-8 and TRBJ2-5 gives the whole variable domain GAGVSQSPRYKVAKRGQDVALRCDPISGHVSLFWYQQALGQGPEFLTYFQNEAQLDKSGLPSDRFFAERPEGSVSTLKIQRTQQEDSAVYLCASSLHQRGAQETQYFGPGTRLLVL.

The V and J genes are TRBV5-1 and TRBJ2-2; D uncertain. The CDR3 has 17 amino acids. The V end was cut by 3 bases, the J end by 4 bases, with 19 bases between. The germline V gene has CDR1 SGHRS and CDR2 YFSETQ. The CDR3 loop reads CASSYSQRPGFTGELFF. The CDR3, as DNA: TGCGCCAGCAGCTATAGCCAGCGTCCCGGATTCACCGGGGAGCTGTTTTTT. Using reference TRBV5-1 and TRBJ2-2 for the parts outside the CDR3, the full variable domain is KAGVTQTPRYLIKTRGQQVTLSCSPISGHRSVSWYQQTPGQGLQFLFEYFSETQRNKGNFPGRFSGRQFSNSRSEMNVSTLELGDSALYLCASSYSQRPGFTGELFFGEGSRLTVL.

This chain uses TRBV3-1 with TRBJ2-7; 8 bases match TRBD2. J was trimmed by 1 base and V by 8 bases; bases with no gene match: 4. Germline V gene data show CDR1 as LGHDT and CDR2 as YNNKEL (reference sequence). CDR3 length: 13 amino acids. The CDR3 is CASARGGSYEQYF. The CDR3 DNA reads TGTGCCAGCGCCCGGGGGGGTTCCTACGAGCAGTACTTC.

This clonotype was recorded a few times. The V and J genes are TRBV4-1 and TRBJ1-1; D call uncertain. This CDR3 is 13 amino acids long. Germline V gene lookup returns CDR1 MGHRA and CDR2 YSYEKL. The V and J ends lost 2 bases and 8 bases respectively, with 12 bases between them. CDR3 sequence reads: CASSQNLGAEAFF. CDR3 DNA sequence: TGCGCCAGCAGCCAAAATCTCGGTGCGGAAGCTTTCTTT.

This sequence joins TRBV10-3 and TRBJ2-2; D remains unclear. Looked up from germline, CDR1 is ENHRY and CDR2 is SYGVKD. Between the trimmed V and J ends, which lost 6 bases and 1 base, there was a span of 15 bases. The CDR3 sequence is 16 residues long. The CDR3 nucleotides read TGTGCCATCAGCGACCATATGGGGAAGAACACCGGGGAGCTGTTTTTT. This codes for CAISDHMGKNTGELFF.

V usage is TRBV7-9 and J usage is TRBJ2-5; 9 positions agree with TRBD2. Germline CDR1 is SEHNR and CDR2 is FQNEAQ (reference sequence). This CDR3 has 16 amino acids. With V trimmed by 5 bases and J by 3 bases, 10 bases remained unmatched. Written as DNA, the CDR3 is TGTGCCAGCAGCCCTCCAATAGCGGGGGCCGAAGAGACCCAGTACTTC. Protein: CASSPPIAGAEETQYF.

The genes are TRBV5-1 and TRBJ1-1; D is possibly TRBD1 (5 bases). This CDR3 spans 14 amino acids. In germline, CDR1 is SGHRS, CDR2 YFSETQ. The V end was cut by 6 bases, the J end by 1 base, with 13 bases between. DNA for the CDR3: TGCGCCAGCACCGCGGGGGGATCGAACACTGAAGCTTTCTTT. It encodes CASTAGGSNTEAFF.

In its sample, this clonotype was seen a few times. The chain carries TRBV3-1 and TRBJ2-3, with D uncertain. V shed 4 bases and J shed 0 bases, with 14 bases lying between them. The CDR3 spans 16 residues. Looked up from germline, CDR1 is LGHDT and CDR2 is YNNKEL (reference sequence). CDR3 region: CASSLSYKPSTDTQYF. CDR3 nucleotide sequence: TGTGCCAGCAGCCTTAGCTACAAACCAAGCACAGATACGCAGTATTTT.

This clonotype has just a few counts. This chain links TRBV9 with TRBJ2-3, with D perhaps TRBD1 (6 bases). Trimming left V 4 bases short and J 1 base short, with 22 bases between. CDR3 size: 18 residues. Germline V gene data show CDR1 as SGDLS and CDR2 as YYNGEE. CDR3 in DNA: TGTGCCAGCAGCACGGGGACATTCTACACGAGCGGCACAGATACGCAGTATTTT. It translates to CASSTGTFYTSGTDTQYF.

J is TRBJ1-5 and V is TRBV7-2, with D tentatively TRBD1 (5 bases). Trimming left V 5 bases short and J 7 bases short, with 15 bases between. CDR1 is SGHTA and CDR2 is FQGNSA in the germline V gene. This CDR3 is 14 amino acids long. The CDR3 loop reads CASSMGGGGQPQHF. CDR3 DNA sequence: TGTGCCAGCAGCATGGGGGGAGGTGGGCAGCCCCAGCATTTT.

There are many counts of this clonotype. The rearrangement uses TRBV12-3 or TRBV12-4 and TRBJ2-7; D might be TRBD1 (6 bases). This CDR3 spans 14 amino acids. The V gene lost 4 bases and the J gene lost 2 bases, with 12 bases spanning the gap. The CDR3 DNA sequence: TGTGCCAGCAGTTCCGGGACATTGACCTACGAGCAGTACTTC. Translated, it gives CASSSGTLTYEQYF.

This clonotype was seen only a few times. The chain couples TRBV20-1 to TRBJ2-1; TRBD2 matches 10 bases. Trimming removed 5 bases from V and 5 bases from J; junction bases left unmatched: 9. CDR1 and CDR2 from the germline V gene are DFQATT and SNEGSKA (reference sequence). CDR3 length equals 15 residues. CDR3 residues: CSAEVGLAGDNEQFF. The CDR3 DNA is TGCAGTGCTGAGGTGGGGCTAGCGGGGGACAATGAGCAGTTCTTC.

This clonotype was recorded a few times. The chain employs TRBV4-1 and TRBJ1-1, with D unclear. V dropped 1 base and J dropped 4 bases, with 13 bases sitting between them. CDR3 length: 15 amino acids. The germline CDR1 and CDR2 sequences are MGHRA and YSYEKL. Written as DNA, the CDR3 is TGCGCCAGCAGCCAAGTGGAGTTTAGGGCCACTGAAGCTTTCTTT. Translating gives CASSQVEFRATEAFF.

The chain links TRBV5-1 to TRBJ2-1, with TRBD2 matching 8 bases. The germline V gene has CDR1 SGHRS and CDR2 YFSETQ. The CDR3 is 17 residues long. V lost 4 bases, J lost 4 bases, and 13 bases stayed unmatched. The CDR3 nucleotides read TGCGCCAGCAGCGTACCGGAGGTGGCGGGGGGATACAATGAGCAGTTCTTC. It encodes CASSVPEVAGGYNEQFF. The complete variable domain, with remaining parts taken from reference TRBV5-1 and TRBJ2-1, reads KAGVTQTPRYLIKTRGQQVTLSCSPISGHRSVSWYQQTPGQGLQFLFEYFSETQRNKGNFPGRFSGRQFSNSRSEMNVSTLELGDSALYLCASSVPEVAGGYNEQFFGPGTRLTVL.

V and J are TRBV24-1 and TRBJ1-5; 8 bases align to TRBD1. Germline CDR1 and CDR2: KGHDR and SFDVKD. The CDR3 sequence is 15 residues long. The trim removed 3 bases at V and 5 bases at J, leaving 5 bases unmatched. CDR3: CATSDGTGNDQPQHF. CDR3 DNA sequence: TGTGCCACCAGTGATGGGACAGGTAATGATCAGCCCCAGCATTTT.

This clonotype was picked up a small number of times. The V gene is TRBV7-9, the J gene TRBJ2-4, with D possibly being TRBD2 (5 bases). V lost 7 bases to trimming and J lost 7 bases, with 8 bases between them. The germline gives CDR1 SEHNR, CDR2 FQNEAQ (reference sequence). The CDR3 spans 11 residues. Here the CDR3 DNA reads TGTGCCAGCACCCCGGGGAACATTCAGTACTTC. Translating it yields CASTPGNIQYF.

This clonotype was recorded a few times. The chain recombines TRBV5-5 with TRBJ1-1; D might be TRBD1 (5 bases). The V end lost 2 bases, the J end lost 6 bases, and 14 bases lay between the germline ends. Germline V gene data show CDR1 as SGHKS and CDR2 as YYEKEE (reference sequence). The CDR3 spans 14 residues. The CDR3 reads CASSFGSGTSEAFF. CDR3 nucleotides: TGTGCCAGCAGCTTTGGGTCAGGGACGTCTGAAGCTTTCTTT.

In this sample, this clonotype turned up a few times. This chain links TRBV12-3 or TRBV12-4 with TRBJ1-2; possible D gene TRBD1, 6 bases. The CDR3 consists of 17 residues. V lost 5 bases, J lost 1 base, and 20 bases lay in between. The CDR3 reads CASSIGSGTLNNYGYTF. The CDR3 DNA is TGTGCCAGCAGTATTGGGTCCGGGACACTAAATAACTATGGCTACACCTTC.

This clonotype was seen ten or more times. This CDR3 reads CASSLWGSSYEQYF. For the CDR3, the DNA is TGTGCCAGCAGTTTGTGGGGTTCCTCCTACGAGCAGTACTTC. The genes are TRBV5-5 and TRBJ2-7; the D is unclear. CDR3 length: 14 amino acids. The germline CDR1 and CDR2 sequences are SGHKS and YYEKEE (reference sequence). V was trimmed by 5 bases and J by 0 bases, leaving 12 bases between them.

The sample holds a few counts of this clonotype. V gene TRBV7-2 combines with J gene TRBJ1-5, with 9 bases matching TRBD1. Germline CDR1 is SGHTA and CDR2 is FQGNSA. This CDR3 is 16 amino acids long. Trimming at V came to 5 bases and at J to 2 bases, leaving 7 bases not matched to a gene. The CDR3 here is CASSPGTGRGNQPQHF. The CDR3 coding sequence is TGTGCCAGCAGCCCCGGGACAGGGAGGGGCAATCAGCCCCAGCATTTT.

In its sample, this clonotype was seen a few times. The CDR3 DNA reads as TGTGCCAGCAGGAGCCGGGACAGGGCCACTGAAGCTTTCTTT. Protein: CASRSRDRATEAFF. The chain links TRBV7-9 to TRBJ1-1, with 9 bases aligning to TRBD1. Germline CDR1 reads SEHNR; CDR2 reads FQNEAQ (reference sequence). V gave up 6 bases and J gave up 4 bases; unmatched junction bases: 6. The CDR3 runs to 14 residues. The full variable domain, in which reference TRBV7-9 and TRBJ1-1 provide the parts outside the CDR3, is DTGVSQNPRHKITKRGQNVTFRCDPISEHNRLYWYRQTLGQGPEFLTYFQNEAQLEKSRLLSDRFSAERPKGSFSTLEIQRTEQGDSAMYLCASRSRDRATEAFFGQGTRLTVV.

This rearrangement joins TRBV9 to TRBJ2-7; D unresolved. V dropped 1 base and J dropped 5 bases, with 7 bases sitting between them. Germline CDR1 SGDLS, CDR2 YYNGEE. CDR3 size: 12 residues. The CDR3 DNA is TGTGCCAGCAGCGTAACCGATAACGAGCAGTACTTC. Its protein is CASSVTDNEQYF.

The sample holds a few counts of this clonotype. This chain uses TRBV7-9 with TRBJ2-2; perhaps D is TRBD1 or TRBD2 (5 bases each). This CDR3 is 15 amino acids long. The germline V and J ends were trimmed by 8 bases and 2 bases, with 15 bases remaining between them. Germline loops: CDR1 SEHNR, CDR2 FQNEAQ (reference sequence). CDR3 protein: CASELGPLNTGELFF. As DNA, the CDR3 is TGTGCCAGCGAATTGGGACCGTTAAACACCGGGGAGCTGTTTTTT. Variable domain in full (rest from reference TRBV7-9 and TRBJ2-2): DTGVSQNPRHKITKRGQNVTFRCDPISEHNRLYWYRQTLGQGPEFLTYFQNEAQLEKSRLLSDRFSAERPKGSFSTLEIQRTEQGDSAMYLCASELGPLNTGELFFGEGSRLTVL.

The chain combines TRBV20-1 with TRBJ2-1; D could derive from TRBD1 or TRBD2 (7 bases each). Germline CDR1 reads DFQATT; CDR2 reads SNEGSKA (reference sequence). Trimming took 1 base from V and 3 from J, leaving 16 bases between them. The CDR3 covers 16 residues. CDR3 residues: CSARARGGLYYNEQFF. For the CDR3, the DNA is TGCAGTGCTAGAGCCAGGGGGGGACTGTACTACAATGAGCAGTTCTTC.

The V call is TRBV15, the J call TRBJ2-3; 9 bases are shared with TRBD2. This CDR3 is built from 16 residues. Germline V gene data show CDR1 as LNHNV and CDR2 as YYDKDF (reference sequence). Trimming took 2 bases from V and 5 from J; bases not matched to a gene: 8. The CDR3 spells CATSRISSGGGDTQYF. CDR3 nucleotide sequence: TGTGCCACCAGCAGAATAAGTAGCGGGGGTGGAGATACGCAGTATTTT.

At least ten counts were recorded for this clonotype. The CDR3 here is CASSLSVNSNQPQHF. The CDR3 DNA follows: TGTGCCAGCAGTTTATCGGTAAATAGCAATCAGCCCCAGCATTTT. V and J are TRBV28 and TRBJ1-5; D not resolved. The CDR3 runs 15 residues. V lost 1 base and J 0 bases, leaving 7 bases between the germline ends. CDR1 is MDHEN and CDR2 is SYDVKM in the germline V gene.

This clonotype occurred a few times. The chain employs TRBV10-3 and TRBJ1-2; a weak D match, TRBD1 (6 bases). Per the germline V gene, CDR1 is ENHRY and CDR2 is SYGVKD. The V end lost 7 bases, the J end lost 0 bases, and 15 bases lay between the germline ends. The CDR3 runs to 15 residues. CDR3 amino acids: CAINPGQPANYGYTF. CDR3 DNA sequence: TGTGCCATCAACCCTGGACAGCCGGCTAACTATGGCTACACCTTC.